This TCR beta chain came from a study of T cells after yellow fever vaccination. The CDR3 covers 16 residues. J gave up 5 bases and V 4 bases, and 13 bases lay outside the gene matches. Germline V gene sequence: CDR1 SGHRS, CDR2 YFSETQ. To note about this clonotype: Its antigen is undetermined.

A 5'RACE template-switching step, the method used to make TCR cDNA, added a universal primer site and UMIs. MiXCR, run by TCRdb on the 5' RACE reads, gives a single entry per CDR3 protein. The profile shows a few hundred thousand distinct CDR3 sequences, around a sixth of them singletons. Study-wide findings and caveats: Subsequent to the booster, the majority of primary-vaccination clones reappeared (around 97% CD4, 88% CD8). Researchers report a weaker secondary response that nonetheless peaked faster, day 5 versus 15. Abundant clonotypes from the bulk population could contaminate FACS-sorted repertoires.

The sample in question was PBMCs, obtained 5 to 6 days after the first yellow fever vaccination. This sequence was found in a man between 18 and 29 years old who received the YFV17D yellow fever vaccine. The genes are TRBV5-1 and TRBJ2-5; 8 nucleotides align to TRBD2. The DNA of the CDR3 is TGCGCCAGCAGCAACTCGGGGGGGCCGTTCGGGGAGACCCAGTACTTC. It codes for CASSNSGGPFGETQYF.